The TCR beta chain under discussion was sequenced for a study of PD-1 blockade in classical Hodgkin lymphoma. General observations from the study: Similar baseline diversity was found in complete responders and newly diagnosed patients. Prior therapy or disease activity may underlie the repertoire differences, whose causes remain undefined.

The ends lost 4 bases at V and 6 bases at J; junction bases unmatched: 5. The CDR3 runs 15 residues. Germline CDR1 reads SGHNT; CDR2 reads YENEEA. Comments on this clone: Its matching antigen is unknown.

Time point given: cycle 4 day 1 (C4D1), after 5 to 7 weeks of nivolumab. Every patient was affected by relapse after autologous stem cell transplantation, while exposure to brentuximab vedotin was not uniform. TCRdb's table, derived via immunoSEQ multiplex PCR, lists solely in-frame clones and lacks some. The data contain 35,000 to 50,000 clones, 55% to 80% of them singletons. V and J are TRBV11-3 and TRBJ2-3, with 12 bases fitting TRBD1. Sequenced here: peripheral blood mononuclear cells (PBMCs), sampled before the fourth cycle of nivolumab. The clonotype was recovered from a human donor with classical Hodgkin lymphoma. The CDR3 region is CASSYGTGGSDTQYF. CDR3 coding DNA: TGTGCCAGCAGCTACGGGACAGGGGGCTCCGATACGCAGTATTTT.